This TCR beta chain appears in the sequencing data of a study of response to subunit inactivated influenza vaccine listed by TCRdb under 2018. Regarding the complete study: To follow how T cells responded to a trivalent subunit inactivated influenza vaccine, the researchers relied on deep quantitative profiling of the T cell receptor repertoire.

Study-level results and caveats: It was suggested by the authors that each seasonal influenza vaccination may recruit only a limited number of new T cells.

This clonotype has a handful of counts. The antigen it recognizes is unknown. No base-level quality is on record; no much larger clone is a single base apart. From the cysteine through the phenylalanine, the CDR3 covers 15 amino acids. Solely the CDR3 DNA is kept, with 45 bases framed from the first base. From a lookup of the germline V gene (reference sequence), CDR1 and CDR2 are LGHDT and YNNKEL. The junction carries 15 bases between V and J, which are trimmed by 4 bases and 3 bases respectively. Library creation used RT-PCR. TCRdb shows the sequencer as Illumina HiSeq 2500. TCRdb ran its own pipeline on the public reads, namely fastp trimming at Q25 and MiXCR clone calling, and kept in-frame beta chains. A single entry per CDR3 protein holds the most common genes and DNA from its merged rows. Within this sample are about 520,000 distinct CDR3 sequences, with approximately 7.2% of them counted one time only. The ten most abundant clones make up less than 15% of the sample.

Sequences were derived from PBMCs from blood, sampled less than 25 months after vaccination. The sequence links TRBV3-1 to TRBJ1-1, and the D gene may be TRBD1, 6 bases matching. The TCR sequence derives from a man aged 50-75 years who received an inactivated influenza vaccine. Donor details come from another sample of the same person, matched by shared clones. The CDR3 in this case is CASSPGTNGDTEAFF. In nucleotides, the sequence is TGTGCCAGCAGCCCGGGGACAAACGGGGACACTGAAGCTTTCTTT.